The clone carrying this TCR beta chain was recorded many times. Its target is unknown. The data stem from a study of neurological immune-mediated disorders. Study-level findings and limits: It was the repertoires of 18 of 34 multiple sclerosis patients that phylogenetic grouping placed in one related-CDR3 cluster, which is a possible signature.

With V trimmed by 6 bases and J by 7 bases, 14 bases remained unmatched. CDR1 is ENHRY, CDR2 SYGVKD, per germline. This CDR3 contains 17 residues. TCRdb re-analysed the 5' RACE reads in MiXCR, keeping a single row per CDR3 protein. Found here are tens of thousands of distinct CDR3 sequences, around 2.5% of them singletons; the top ten hold about 2.4%. This receptor was obtained from a man aged 45-60 years with multiple sclerosis. The rearrangement joins TRBV10-3 to TRBJ2-7; 14 nucleotides align to TRBD2. Sequences were obtained from PBMCs. CDR3 bases: TGTGCCATCAGCGGACTAGCGGGGGGTTCCCTTCTTGGAGAGCAGTACTTC. This translates into CAISGLAGGSLLGEQYF.